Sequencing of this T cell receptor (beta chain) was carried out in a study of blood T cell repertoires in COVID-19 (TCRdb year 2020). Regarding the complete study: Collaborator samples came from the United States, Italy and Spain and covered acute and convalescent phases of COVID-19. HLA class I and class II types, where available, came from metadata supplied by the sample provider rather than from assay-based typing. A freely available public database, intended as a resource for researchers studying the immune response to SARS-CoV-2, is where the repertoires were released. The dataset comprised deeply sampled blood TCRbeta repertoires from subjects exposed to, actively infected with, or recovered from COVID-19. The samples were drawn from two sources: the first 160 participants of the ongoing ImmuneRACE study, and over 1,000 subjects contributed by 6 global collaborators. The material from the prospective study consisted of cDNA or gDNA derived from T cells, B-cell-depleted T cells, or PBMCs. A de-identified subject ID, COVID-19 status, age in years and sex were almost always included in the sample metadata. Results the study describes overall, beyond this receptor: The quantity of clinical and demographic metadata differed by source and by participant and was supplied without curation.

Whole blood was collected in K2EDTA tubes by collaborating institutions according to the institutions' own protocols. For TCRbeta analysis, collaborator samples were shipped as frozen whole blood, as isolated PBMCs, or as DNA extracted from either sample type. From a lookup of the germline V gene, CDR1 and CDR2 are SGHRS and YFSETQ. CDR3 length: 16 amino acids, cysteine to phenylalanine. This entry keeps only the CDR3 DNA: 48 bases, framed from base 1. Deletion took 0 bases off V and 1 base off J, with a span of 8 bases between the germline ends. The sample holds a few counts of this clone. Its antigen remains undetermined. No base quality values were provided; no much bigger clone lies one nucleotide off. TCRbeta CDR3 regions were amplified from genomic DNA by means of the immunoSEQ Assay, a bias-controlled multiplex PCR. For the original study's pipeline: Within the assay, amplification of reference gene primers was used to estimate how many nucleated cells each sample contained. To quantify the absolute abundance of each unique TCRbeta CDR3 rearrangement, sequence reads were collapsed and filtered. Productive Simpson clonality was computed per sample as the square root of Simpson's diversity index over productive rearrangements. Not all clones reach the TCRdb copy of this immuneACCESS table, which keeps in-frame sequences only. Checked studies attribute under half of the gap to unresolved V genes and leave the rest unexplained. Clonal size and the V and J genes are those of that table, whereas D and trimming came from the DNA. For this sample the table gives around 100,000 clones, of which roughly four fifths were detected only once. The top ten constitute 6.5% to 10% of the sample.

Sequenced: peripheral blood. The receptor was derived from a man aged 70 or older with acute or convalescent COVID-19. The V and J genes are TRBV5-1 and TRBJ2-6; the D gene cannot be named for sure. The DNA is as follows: TGCGCCAGCAGCTTGGTTGTCGTGTCTGGGGCCAACGTCCTGACTTTC. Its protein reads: CASSLVVVSGANVLTF.